The sample holds a few counts of the clone carrying this T cell receptor beta chain. Its antigen is unknown. The sample originates from a study of identical twins. General observations from the study: Cord blood beta clonotypes that were abundant carried fewer insertions, and memory repertoires showed no such trend. Models predicted less out-of-frame TCR alpha sharing in monozygotic twins than was found.

TCRdb itself ran the 5' RACE reads through MiXCR, one entry per CDR3 protein. The sample contains 230,000 or so distinct CDR3 sequences, about 8% of which appear only once. In germline, CDR1 is WNHNN, CDR2 SYGVQD (reference sequence). V was cut by 3 bases and J by 2 bases, with 10 bases left in between. There are 15 residues in the CDR3. The same sample was also used in a study of yellow fever vaccine responses in identical twins.

The sequence was collected from a woman aged 18-29 years in good health. Material for sequencing was CD8+ T cells sorted from blood. The rearrangement links TRBV10-1 to TRBJ2-2; D uncertain. The CDR3 sequence is CASSDWSVNTGELFF. The CDR3 region has the DNA TGCGCCAGCAGTGATTGGTCAGTCAACACCGGGGAGCTGTTTTTT.